This T cell receptor (beta chain) came from a study of breast tumors, draining lymph nodes, adjacent tissues (dated by TCRdb to the mid-2010s). Regarding the complete study: In breast cancer patients, the study compared the TCR beta repertoires of tumor, adjacent nontumor tissue and axillary lymph nodes. The study aimed to assess the relationships and possible T-cell exchange between tumor, surrounding tissue and draining lymph node repertoires in human breast cancer.

Overall study results and their limits: Tumor and nontumor tissue repertoires were significantly more similar in luminal-like than in basal-like breast cancer. The data were judged consistent with most tumor T cells deriving from the lymph node and then expanding within tumor tissue. The conclusion that tumor T cells originate in lymph nodes was framed as consistent with a hypothesis rather than directly demonstrated. T-cell repertoire diversity in tumors was found to be lower than in lymph nodes but higher than in nontumor tissue, and preferential V and J gene usage was observed.

Sequenced on an Illumina HiSeq 2000. TCR beta chain libraries were generated through multiplex PCR amplification. High-throughput sequencing was used to analyze the amplified TCR beta chain products. Using fastp at Q25 and MiXCR, TCRdb reprocessed the public reads and kept productive beta chains. Every CDR3 protein is listed once, alongside the most common genes and DNA of its rows. Counted in this sample were roughly 260,000 distinct CDR3 sequences; more than 30% of them appeared once. Roughly 1.1% of the sample belongs to the ten largest clones. Concerning this clonotype: The antigen it binds to is not known. Nothing much larger sits one base from this clone, and base qualities are not available.

Reading the germline V gene gives CDR1 SGHRS and CDR2 YFSETQ. The CDR3 numbers 15 residues from cysteine through phenylalanine. Solely the CDR3 DNA is kept, with 45 bases framed from the first base. The axillary draining lymph nodes of breast cancer patients were the source of the lymph node samples. The chain joins TRBV5-1 to TRBJ2-2; a tentative D match to TRBD1 spans 6 bases. The tail of the sequence fits TRBJ1-1 better, so the J call may be wrong. The source material was axillary lymph node tissue. The receptor was isolated from a female donor with breast cancer. Some clones in this sample may be carry-over from other donors' samples. The DNA reads TGCGCCAGCAGCTTGGCCGACAGGAGGGACACTGAAGCTTTCTTT. Its protein reads: CASSLADRRDTEAFF.